The sequence of this T cell receptor beta chain was determined in a study of a mutant IDH1 vaccine in newly diagnosed glioma. Study at large: Vaccines began 4-6 weeks after radiotherapy alone, or with temozolomide cycles.

Time point defined: week 23, last vaccination. Every single dose of the vaccine, 300 ug of mutant IDH1 20-mer peptide, came with topical imiquimod. This clone was seen once. Its antigen is unknown. The germline gives CDR1 MDHEN, CDR2 SYDVKM. The CDR3 spans 15 residues. J was trimmed by 1 base and V by 5 bases; bases with no gene match: 4. Assay: immunoSEQ multiplex PCR; the TCRdb copy retains only in-frame clones and omits some. This table holds some 70,000 clones, approximately 87% found once. The rearrangement uses TRBV28 and TRBJ2-2, with TRBD2 matching over 7 bases. This specimen was PBMCs, taken from a glioma patient whose treatment included an IDH1 peptide vaccine. The sequence came from a man aged 18 to 29 with glioma. CDR3: CASSRGRLNTGELFF. The CDR3 bases are TGTGCCAGCAGTCGCGGGAGATTGAACACCGGGGAGCTGTTTTTT.